This T cell receptor (beta chain) emerged from a study of cytomegalovirus exposure and HLA in healthy donors. General study results and limits: Certain indistinguishable V segments, among them TRBV6-2 and TRBV6-3, were excluded.

At collection, donors were nominally healthy, but unrecorded immune exposures were probable. A remark on this clone: As yet, its antigen is unknown.

The CDR3 is 14 amino acids. Germline V gene data show CDR1 as MNHEY and CDR2 as SVGAGI. V lost 6 bases and J lost 0, with 12 bases in between. The PCR had 60 Vbeta and 13 Jbeta primers. Only in-frame clones appear in the TCRdb table, and some are missing; sequencing was by immunoSEQ multiplex PCR. The sample shows around 200,000 clones, 70% to 90% of them seen only once. This chain links TRBV6-5 with TRBJ2-7; a possible D gene is TRBD1 (6 bases). The sequence derives from a woman aged 25 to 39 in good health and CMV-seronegative. What was sequenced was PBMCs. CDR3 in DNA: TGTGCCAGCAGGCGACAGGCGAGCTCCTACGAGCAGTACTTC. Encoded protein: CASRRQASSYEQYF.